This passage covers 30 T cell receptor beta chains from one sample sequenced in a study of neoadjuvant anti-PD-1 for oral cavity cancer (dated by TCRdb to about 2021). Libraries were constructed by the immunoSEQ multiplex PCR assay. The table comes from immuneACCESS by way of TCRdb, which keeps in-frame sequences with V and J called. Part of the clones is missing from these tables; in studies checked, under half for an unresolved V gene and the rest for unknown reasons. This sample comprises around 68,000 clones, less than 90% of them detected only once. The ten largest clonotypes hold 2.5% to 3% of the sample. According to the study, the label for this sample's time point signals: after neoadjuvant nivolumab, at surgical resection. Sequenced material: PBMCs, taken after nivolumab (anti-PD-1) treatment. The receptors shown here come from a person between 40 and 85 years old with oral cavity squamous cell carcinoma.

The rearrangement links TRBV18 to TRBJ1-2; 9 bases align to TRBD1. This CDR3 has 14 residues. CDR1 is KGHSH and CDR2 is LQKENI in the germline V gene. V lost 3 bases, J lost 8 bases, and 7 bases stayed unmatched. CDR3 loop: CASSPDTGGRGYTF. Written as DNA, the CDR3 is TGTGCCAGCTCACCTGACACAGGGGGCCGCGGCTACACCTTC.

As for this clone: At one boundary the junction diverges from the germline segment, which might be a read error. The same CDR3 arises from other DNA sequences in this sample as well. This chain links TRBV2 with TRBJ1-6; no definite D call. Per the germline V gene, CDR1 is SNHLY and CDR2 is FYNNEI. The CDR3 length is 15 residues. The CDR3 sequence is CASSPRERVGSPLHF. The CDR3 nucleotides read TGCGCCAGCAGTCCTCGGGAAAGGGTGGGGTCACCCCTCCACTTT.

The chain uses TRBV4-1 and TRBJ1-1, with TRBD1 as a possible D gene (5 bases). V lost 5 bases, J lost 1 base, and 17 bases lay in between. Germline V gives CDR1 MGHRA, CDR2 YSYEKL. This CDR3 comprises 16 residues. CDR3 amino acids: CASSSYRRQQNTEAFF. CDR3 coding DNA: TGCGCCAGCAGCAGTTATCGGCGACAGCAGAACACTGAAGCTTTCTTT.

The chain has TRBV20-1 and TRBJ2-5; a weak D match, TRBD2 (5 bases). Germline CDR1 reads DFQATT; CDR2 reads SNEGSKA (reference sequence). Trimming stripped 4 bases from V and 6 bases from J, with 9 bases between. This CDR3 region has 11 residues. The DNA for the CDR3 is TGCAGTGCTAACGGGGTCAAGACCCAGTACTTC. Encoded protein: CSANGVKTQYF.

A single count supports this clone. This sequence joins TRBV4-1 and TRBJ2-3, with D uncertain. Trimming took off 2 bases at V and 0 bases at J, with 15 bases between the two ends. From germline, CDR1 is MGHRA and CDR2 YSYEKL. There are 17 residues in the CDR3. DNA for the CDR3: TGCGCCAGCAGCCAAACCCGGGCAGGCCTAAGCACAGATACGCAGTATTTT. Protein sequence: CASSQTRAGLSTDTQYF.

This clone was counted a single time. V is TRBV5-4 and J is TRBJ1-2; 9 bases match TRBD1. V was pared by 2 bases and J by 3 bases, with 2 bases of the junction left unmatched. Looked up from germline, CDR1 is SGHNT and CDR2 is YYREEE (reference sequence). The CDR3 is 14 residues long. The CDR3 loop reads CASSLQGADYGYTF. In DNA form, the CDR3 reads TGTGCCAGCAGCTTACAGGGGGCTGACTATGGCTACACCTTC.

The chain combines TRBV5-1 with TRBJ2-5; D is uncertain. The CDR3 sequence is 12 residues long. Trimming stripped 4 bases from V and 1 base from J, with 5 bases between. CDR1 and CDR2 (germline): SGHRS, YFSETQ. In DNA, the CDR3 is TGCGCCAGCAGCCGGCTCCAAGAGACCCAGTACTTC. Translated: CASSRLQETQYF.

This clone came up once. V is TRBV7-9 and J is TRBJ2-3; 8 positions agree with TRBD2. The J segment lost 0 bases and the V segment lost 7 bases, leaving 3 bases of the junction unmatched. CDR1 is SEHNR and CDR2 is FQNEAQ in the germline V gene (reference sequence). The CDR3 is 14 amino acids. As DNA, the CDR3 is TGTGCCAGCAAACTAGCGGAAAGCACAGATACGCAGTATTTT. It encodes CASKLAESTDTQYF.

The V gene is TRBV9, the J gene TRBJ2-1, with a possible D match to TRBD1 (5 bases). V was pared by 3 bases and J by 0 bases, with 7 bases between. The CDR3 spans 14 residues. Germline V gene data show CDR1 as SGDLS and CDR2 as YYNGEE. CDR3 amino acids: CASSAGFSYNEQFF. CDR3 coding DNA: TGTGCCAGCAGCGCAGGGTTCTCCTACAATGAGCAGTTCTTC. The variable domain in full, completed from reference TRBV9 and TRBJ2-1, reads DSGVTQTPKHLITATGQRVTLRCSPRSGDLSVYWYQQSLDQGLQFLIQYYNGEERAKGNILERFSAQQFPDLHSELNLSSLELGDSALYFCASSAGFSYNEQFFGPGTRLTVL.

CDR3 sequence reads: CASMKPGAEWLFF. DNA of the CDR3: TGTGCCAGTATGAAGCCAGGTGCCGAGTGGTTGTTTTTT. The chain links TRBV19 to TRBJ1-4; D not resolved. The germline V and J ends were trimmed by 7 bases and 15 bases, with 21 bases remaining between them. CDR3 length: 13 residues. The germline gives CDR1 LNHDA, CDR2 SQIVND (reference sequence).

CDR3: CASSLAVGRGIYNEQFF. CDR3 coding DNA: TGCGCCAGCAGCTTGGCTGTCGGGAGGGGGATCTACAATGAGCAGTTCTTC. The chain links TRBV5-1 to TRBJ2-1; 8 bases match TRBD2. Unmatched junction bases numbered 8, after V lost 0 bases and J lost 3 bases. This CDR3 contains 17 residues. CDR1 SGHRS and CDR2 YFSETQ come from the germline V gene.

This clone has just one count. The chain employs TRBV28 and TRBJ1-4; D uncertain. Germline CDR1 is MDHEN and CDR2 is SYDVKM. The CDR3 spans 15 residues. Trimming stripped 0 bases from V and 5 bases from J, with 10 bases between. The CDR3 protein is CASSLWVGRNEKLFF. CDR3 bases: TGTGCCAGCAGTTTATGGGTGGGCCGGAATGAAAAACTGTTTTTT.

V gene TRBV27 combines with J gene TRBJ2-2; no firm D call. V lost 3 bases and J 4 bases, leaving 9 bases between the germline ends. CDR3 length: 14 residues. Germline lookup yields CDR1 MNHEY and CDR2 SMNVEV (reference sequence). CDR3 sequence (DNA): TGTGCCAGCAGTTTTAGGTCCGTCACCGGGGAGCTGTTTTTT. This encodes CASSFRSVTGELFF.

The chain has TRBV19 and TRBJ2-1; tentative D call: TRBD2 (6 bases). Trimming shortened V by 6 bases and J by 4 bases, and 19 bases separated the two germline ends. Germline-derived CDR1 and CDR2 are LNHDA and SQIVND (reference sequence). The CDR3 loop spans 16 amino acids. The CDR3 sequence is CASRTLAGGGYNEQFF. CDR3 coding DNA: TGTGCCAGTAGAACACTTGCAGGAGGAGGGTACAATGAGCAGTTCTTC.

V and J are TRBV11-2 and TRBJ2-7; 8 nucleotides agree with TRBD1. Germline CDR1 reads SGHAT; CDR2 reads FQNNGV. The CDR3 totals 14 residues. V was clipped by 1 base and J by 5 bases; unmatched bases: 4. CDR3 sequence (DNA): TGTGCCAGCAGCTTAGGGACAGGGCCCCACGAGCAGTACTTC. Translated, it gives CASSLGTGPHEQYF.

V gene TRBV7-9 combines with J gene TRBJ1-1; 7 bases line up with TRBD1. The CDR3 is 14 residues long. V trimming: 5 bases; J trimming: 4 bases; junction bases outside the gene matches: 7. Germline CDR1 is SEHNR and CDR2 is FQNEAQ (reference sequence). The CDR3 reads CASSPTPGGTEAFF. The CDR3 nucleotides are TGTGCCAGCAGCCCGACGCCAGGGGGCACTGAAGCTTTCTTT.

The chain joins TRBV5-4 to TRBJ1-5; D might be TRBD1 (5 bases). The V gene's germline CDR1 is SGHNT and CDR2 YYREEE (reference sequence). The CDR3 runs 13 residues. V dropped 2 bases and J dropped 6 bases, with 9 bases sitting between them. CDR3 coding DNA: TGTGCCAGCAGCTTTTTCAGGGCTCAGCCCCAGCATTTT. Protein product: CASSFFRAQPQHF.

This chain joins TRBV6-5 and TRBJ1-3; D is unresolved. V lost 0 bases, J lost 4 bases, and 13 bases lay in between. This CDR3 is 16 amino acids long. Germline V gene data show CDR1 as MNHEY and CDR2 as SVGAGI. The DNA of the CDR3 is TGTGCCAGCAGTTACTCGAGACAAAGCGAAGGAAACACCATATATTTT. Translation: CASSYSRQSEGNTIYF.

V and J are TRBV10-3 and TRBJ1-1; a weak D match, TRBD1 (6 bases). This CDR3 spans 15 amino acids. Trimming pared 4 bases from V and 3 bases from J, leaving 15 bases between. Per the germline V gene, CDR1 is ENHRY and CDR2 is SYGVKD. This CDR3 is CAISGYRASDTEAFF. Here the CDR3 DNA reads TGTGCCATCAGTGGTTACAGGGCCTCGGACACTGAAGCTTTCTTT.

The count of this clone is one. The chain uses TRBV5-1 and TRBJ2-1; D remains ambiguous. The V end was cut by 4 bases, the J end by 8 bases, with 10 bases between. Germline assignment: CDR1 SGHRS and CDR2 YFSETQ. The CDR3 length is 12 residues. CDR3 protein: CASSPYFDEQFF. Written as DNA, the CDR3 is TGCGCCAGCAGCCCGTATTTCGATGAGCAGTTCTTC.

This chain links TRBV13 with TRBJ2-7; D unclear. Germline assignment: CDR1 PRHDT and CDR2 FYEKMQ (reference sequence). With 1 base removed from V and 2 bases from J, the gap between germline ends came to 15 bases. This CDR3 has 16 residues. The CDR3 nucleotides read TGTGCCAGCAGCTTAGAATCTCTAGGCAGGACCTACGAGCAGTACTTC. Translating it yields CASSLESLGRTYEQYF.

Only a few counts were recorded for this clone. The rearrangement uses TRBV27 and TRBJ1-5; 8 bases fit TRBD1. V lost 2 bases and J lost 4; bases outside the gene matches: 4. This CDR3 region has 15 residues. Germline V gene sequence: CDR1 MNHEY, CDR2 SMNVEV (reference sequence). The CDR3 loop reads CASSLVRGLNQPQHF. CDR3 nucleotide sequence: TGTGCCAGCAGTTTAGTCAGGGGGCTAAATCAGCCCCAGCATTTT.

This chain joins TRBV27 and TRBJ1-1; 8 bases are a match to TRBD1. In germline, CDR1 is MNHEY, CDR2 SMNVEV (reference sequence). J lost 5 bases, V lost 4 bases, and 6 bases had no gene match. The CDR3 is made up of 14 amino acids. CDR3 region: CASSSAGGRTEAFF. The CDR3 nucleotides read TGTGCCAGCAGTTCAGCAGGGGGCCGAACTGAAGCTTTCTTT.

The sample holds one count of this clone. The chain employs TRBV13 and TRBJ1-5, with D perhaps TRBD1 (6 bases). Germline CDR1 reads PRHDT; CDR2 reads FYEKMQ (reference sequence). This CDR3 has 14 residues. V was trimmed by 5 bases and J by 5 bases, leaving 13 bases between them. The CDR3 loop reads CASSVRGADQPQHF. For the CDR3, the DNA is TGTGCCAGCAGCGTCCGGGGGGCAGATCAGCCCCAGCATTTT.

The chain combines TRBV7-9 with TRBJ2-1; the match to TRBD2 covers 9 bases. The CDR3 has 16 residues. V dropped 4 bases and J dropped 2; count of bases not matched to a gene: 6. The germline gives CDR1 SEHNR, CDR2 FQNEAQ (reference sequence). The CDR3 loop is CASSWGSGRTYNEQFF. The CDR3 DNA reads TGTGCCAGCAGCTGGGGTAGCGGGAGAACCTACAATGAGCAGTTCTTC.

The chain couples TRBV10-2 to TRBJ2-1; 8 positions agree with TRBD1. Per germline, CDR1 WSHSY and CDR2 SAAADI. The CDR3 consists of 15 residues. V dropped 6 bases and J dropped 1; count of bases not matched to a gene: 5. The CDR3 nucleotides are TGCGCCAGCAGGAACAACAGGGGGTCCTACAATGAGCAGTTCTTC. Translating gives CASRNNRGSYNEQFF.

Comment on this clone: This sample also contains other DNA sequences that code for the same CDR3. The chain has TRBV28 and TRBJ1-5; D may be TRBD1 (5 bases). V lost 6 bases to trimming and J lost 1 base, with 7 bases between them. This CDR3 is built from 13 residues. Germline CDR1 MDHEN, CDR2 SYDVKM. DNA of the CDR3: TGTGCCAGCAGCCGGGACAGCAATCAGCCCCAGCATTTT. Its protein product is CASSRDSNQPQHF.

The CDR3 loop reads CASSVGWDRGRDEQYF. The CDR3 region has the DNA TGTGCCAGCAGCGTAGGTTGGGACAGGGGGCGGGACGAGCAGTACTTC. The chain employs TRBV9 and TRBJ2-7; 12 positions match TRBD1. Germline V gives CDR1 SGDLS, CDR2 YYNGEE. The CDR3 loop spans 16 amino acids. With V trimmed by 0 bases and J by 5 bases, 6 bases remained unmatched.

The rearrangement joins TRBV5-1 to TRBJ2-5, with TRBD1 matching 7 bases. Germline CDR1 is SGHRS and CDR2 is YFSETQ. CDR3 length: 16 amino acids. Trimming took 2 bases from V and 3 from J; bases not matched to a gene: 10. The CDR3 region is CASSFSPQGVKETQYF. CDR3 DNA sequence: TGCGCCAGCAGCTTCTCCCCCCAGGGGGTAAAAGAGACCCAGTACTTC.

By sample share, this clone is medium-sized. V usage is TRBV6-4 and J usage is TRBJ1-5, with a possible D match to TRBD1 (6 bases). Germline lookup yields CDR1 MRHNA and CDR2 SNTAGT. The CDR3 loop spans 14 amino acids. Between the trimmed V and J ends, which lost 2 bases and 1 base, there was a span of 6 bases. This CDR3 reads CASSDRGSNQPQHF. CDR3 bases: TGTGCCAGCAGTGACAGGGGGAGCAATCAGCCCCAGCATTTT.